Each of the 30 T cell receptor beta chains below was sequenced from the same sample in a study of blood T cell repertoires in COVID-19. TCRdb's copy holds only in-frame clones and misses some; the assay was immunoSEQ multiplex PCR. The table records tens of thousands of clones, 75% to 90% of them present only once. The material sequenced was peripheral blood. These receptors were obtained from a man aged 80 or over with acute or convalescent COVID-19.

The chain combines TRBV18 with TRBJ1-2, with 8 nucleotides matching TRBD1. Germline V gene sequence: CDR1 KGHSH, CDR2 LQKENI. This CDR3 is 18 amino acids long. V dropped 3 bases and J dropped 0; count of bases not matched to a gene: 12. CDR3 sequence reads: CASSPGRAGGLANYGYTF. For the CDR3, the DNA is TGTGCCAGCTCACCTGGCAGGGCAGGGGGCTTGGCTAACTATGGCTACACCTTC.

The rearrangement joins TRBV5-5 to TRBJ1-2, with D tentatively TRBD1 (5 bases). The CDR3 runs to 14 residues. Germline assignment: CDR1 SGHKS and CDR2 YYEKEE (reference sequence). V lost 0 bases and J lost 12, with 18 bases in between. The CDR3 protein is CASSLEGRIGADTF. CDR3 in DNA: TGTGCCAGCAGCTTGGAAGGCAGGATAGGGGCGGACACCTTC.

V is TRBV10-3 and J is TRBJ1-4; 8 bases are shared with TRBD1. In germline, CDR1 is ENHRY, CDR2 SYGVKD. J was trimmed by 6 bases and V by 3 bases; bases with no gene match: 6. CDR3 length: 15 residues. CDR3 sequence (DNA): TGTGCCATCAGTGAAAACAGGGGGGCGGATGAAAAACTGTTTTTT. It translates to CAISENRGADEKLFF.

The V and J genes are TRBV19 and TRBJ1-5; unclear D gene. The V gene lost 1 base and the J gene lost 1 base, with 8 bases spanning the gap. The CDR3 totals 15 residues. CDR1 LNHDA and CDR2 SQIVND come from the germline V gene (reference sequence). CDR3: CASSIGQISNQPQHF. The DNA for the CDR3 is TGTGCCAGTAGTATAGGACAAATAAGCAATCAGCCCCAGCATTTT.

The gene calls are TRBV2 and TRBJ1-2; possible D gene TRBD1, 6 bases. This CDR3 comprises 14 residues. Germline CDR1 SNHLY, CDR2 FYNNEI. The germline V and J ends were trimmed by 5 bases and 4 bases, with 14 bases remaining between them. The CDR3 nucleotides read TGTGCCAGCAGTCCCGCAGGGGCGGCCTATGGCTACACCTTC. Its protein product is CASSPAGAAYGYTF.

To note about this clone: The junction departs from the called germline gene at one end, perhaps through a read error. CDR3 residues: CATSRDRVLTPLHF. The CDR3, as DNA: TGTGCCACCAGCCGGGACAGGGTTCTTACACCCCTCCACTTT. V is TRBV7-8 and J is TRBJ1-6; 9 bases are a match to TRBD1. The CDR3 covers 14 residues. The germline gives CDR1 SGHVS, CDR2 FQNEAQ.

This clone was counted a single time. The V and J genes are TRBV28 and TRBJ2-2; 8 bases align to TRBD1. With V trimmed by 6 bases and J by 4 bases, 4 bases remained unmatched. Looked up from germline, CDR1 is MDHEN and CDR2 is SYDVKM. CDR3 length: 14 residues. Here the CDR3 DNA reads TGTGCCAGCAGCTATACAGGGGGCACCGGGGAGCTGTTTTTT. This codes for CASSYTGGTGELFF.

J is TRBJ1-1 and V is TRBV21-1; whether TRBD1, the table's D call, matches the DNA was not checked. TRBV21-1 is a pseudogene. This CDR3 comprises 17 residues. The CDR3 reads CASSPRDRGTLNTEAFF. The CDR3 DNA reads TGTGCCAGCAGCCCCCGGGACAGGGGAACCCTGAACACTGAAGCTTTCTTT.

The J gene is TRBJ1-6, the V gene TRBV27, with D hard to call. Germline loops: CDR1 MNHEY, CDR2 SMNVEV (reference sequence). The CDR3 runs 14 residues. The ends were cut back, 2 bases at V and 9 bases at J, with 11 bases in the middle. The CDR3 is CASSLLAGGSPLHF. For the CDR3, the DNA is TGTGCCAGCAGTTTACTGGCAGGTGGTTCACCCCTCCACTTT.

The J gene is TRBJ2-7, the V gene TRBV28, with D possibly matching TRBD1 (5 bases). The germline V gene has CDR1 MDHEN and CDR2 SYDVKM. The CDR3 has 14 residues. V dropped 3 bases and J dropped 4 bases, with 13 bases sitting between them. CDR3 in DNA: TGTGCCAGCAGTTTGGACACCCTGACTTACGAGCAGTACTTC. Amino acid sequence: CASSLDTLTYEQYF.

The table lists this clone with a few counts. The rearrangement uses TRBV5-5 and TRBJ1-2, with D uncertain. Germline V gives CDR1 SGHKS, CDR2 YYEKEE (reference sequence). V dropped 0 bases and J dropped 8 bases, with 17 bases sitting between them. This CDR3 is 15 amino acids long. CDR3 region: CASSLVEGSPGGYTF. CDR3 bases: TGTGCCAGCAGCTTGGTCGAAGGGAGTCCTGGGGGCTACACCTTC.

The chain employs TRBV11-2 and TRBJ1-1; D gene uncertain. The CDR3 consists of 15 residues. Trimming cost V 5 bases and J 1 base, with 14 bases left between them. Germline values: CDR1 SGHAT, CDR2 FQNNGV. The CDR3 here is CASSPQSTRNTEAFF. The CDR3 region has the DNA TGTGCCAGCAGCCCGCAGTCCACTAGGAACACTGAAGCTTTCTTT.

CDR3 sequence: CASSLEGSTDTQYF. CDR3 DNA sequence: TGTGCCAGCAGCTTAGAGGGGTCCACAGATACGCAGTATTTT. This rearrangement joins TRBV7-9 to TRBJ2-3; perhaps TRBD1 as D (5 bases). The CDR3 length is 14 residues. V dropped 1 base and J dropped 2 bases, with 7 bases sitting between them. Looked up from germline, CDR1 is SEHNR and CDR2 is FQNEAQ (reference sequence).

The chain couples TRBV11-2 to TRBJ2-2; D perhaps matches TRBD2 (5 bases). Deletions cut 1 base from V and 7 bases from J, with 10 bases between. Germline loops: CDR1 SGHAT, CDR2 FQNNGV. The CDR3 loop spans 14 amino acids. CDR3 sequence: CASSLAPRDGELFF. DNA for the CDR3: TGTGCCAGCAGCTTAGCTCCGAGGGACGGGGAGCTGTTTTTT. The full variable domain, with the rest looked up from reference TRBV11-2 and TRBJ2-2, is EAGVAQSPRYKIIEKRQSVAFWCNPISGHATLYWYQQILGQGPKLLIQFQNNGVVDDSQLPKDRFSAERLKGVDSTLKIQPAKLEDSAVYLCASSLAPRDGELFFGEGSRLTVL.

The rearrangement links TRBV6-5 to TRBJ1-3; D is ambiguous. The germline gives CDR1 MNHEY, CDR2 SVGAGI. The CDR3 sequence is 13 residues long. V dropped 7 bases and J dropped 0 bases, with 7 bases sitting between them. The CDR3 DNA reads TGTGCCAGCACGCGGAGCTCTGGAAACACCATATATTTT. Translated: CASTRSSGNTIYF.

The chain uses TRBV9 and TRBJ2-1; 11 bases are a match to TRBD2. The CDR3 contains 16 residues. After removal of 4 bases from V and 7 bases from J, the junction contained 10 bases not matched to a gene. Germline CDR1 reads SGDLS; CDR2 reads YYNGEE. The CDR3: CASSSRPSGGQNEQFF. The CDR3 region has the DNA TGTGCCAGCAGCTCCCGGCCTAGCGGGGGGCAAAATGAGCAGTTCTTC.

V and J are TRBV15 and TRBJ1-3, with D uncertain. Germline V gives CDR1 LNHNV, CDR2 YYDKDF (reference sequence). The CDR3 is 14 amino acids. Trimming removed 0 bases at V and 2 bases at J, with 5 bases between. The CDR3, as DNA: TGTGCCACCAGCAGAGAGCGGGCTGGAAACACCATATATTTT. Translated: CATSRERAGNTIYF.

V is TRBV18 and J is TRBJ1-3; TRBD1 aligns across 10 bases. This CDR3 has 15 amino acids. The germline V gene has CDR1 KGHSH and CDR2 LQKENI. The junction had 5 bases not matched to a gene; V was cut back by 5 bases and J by 4 bases. The CDR3 DNA follows: TGTGCCAGCTCAACCGGGACAGGGGACGGAAACACCATATATTTT. It encodes CASSTGTGDGNTIYF.

Written as DNA, the CDR3 is TGTGCCATCAGTGCGGGACCGGACAGGGTTTCCTATAATTCACCCCTCCACTTT. Protein product: CAISAGPDRVSYNSPLHF. The gene calls are TRBV10-3 and TRBJ1-6, with 8 positions matching TRBD1. The junction had 9 bases not matched to a gene; V was cut back by 4 bases and J by 1 base. CDR3 length: 18 residues. CDR1 ENHRY and CDR2 SYGVKD come from the germline V gene.

This chain uses TRBV10-3 with TRBJ2-7; possible D gene TRBD2, 7 bases. Per the germline V gene, CDR1 is ENHRY and CDR2 is SYGVKD. V gave up 3 bases and J gave up 6 bases, with 18 bases separating them. The CDR3 loop spans 15 amino acids. The CDR3: CAISDRGAQIREQYF. DNA for the CDR3: TGTGCCATCAGTGATCGGGGGGCGCAAATACGCGAGCAGTACTTC.

The chain links TRBV28 to TRBJ1-2; 9 bases agree with TRBD1. The J segment lost 8 bases and the V segment lost 6 bases, leaving 7 bases of the junction unmatched. The CDR3 is made up of 13 amino acids. The germline V gene encodes CDR1 MDHEN and CDR2 SYDVKM. The CDR3 loop is CASRWTGALGYTF. Written as DNA, the CDR3 is TGTGCCAGCAGGTGGACAGGGGCCCTCGGCTACACCTTC.

The chain has TRBV5-4 and TRBJ1-2, with TRBD1 as a possible D gene (5 bases). CDR1 SGHNT and CDR2 YYREEE come from the germline V gene (reference sequence). Trimming took off 0 bases at V and 5 bases at J, with 14 bases between the two ends. CDR3 length: 15 residues. CDR3 amino acids: CASSLAGGTSYGYTF. The CDR3 DNA follows: TGTGCCAGCAGCTTGGCCGGGGGTACATCATATGGCTACACCTTC.

This sequence joins TRBV5-1 and TRBJ2-7, with TRBD1 as a possible D gene (6 bases). The germline V and J ends were trimmed by 7 bases and 7 bases, with 18 bases remaining between them. The CDR3 sequence is 13 residues long. The germline CDR1 and CDR2 sequences are SGHRS and YFSETQ. The CDR3 nucleotides read TGCGCCAGCTCTAACAGGGTCGATGGGGAGCAGTACTTC. Its translation is CASSNRVDGEQYF.

This clone was observed a handful of times. Distinct nucleotide sequences in the sample also encode this CDR3. The chain recombines TRBV14 with TRBJ1-2; D unresolved. The CDR3 is made up of 13 amino acids. The germline V and J ends were trimmed by 0 bases and 2 bases, with 4 bases remaining between them. Germline V gene sequence: CDR1 SGHDN, CDR2 FVKESK. As DNA, the CDR3 is TGTGCCAGCAGCCAAGACTACAACTATGGCTACACCTTC. Translated: CASSQDYNYGYTF.

The rearrangement uses TRBV27 and TRBJ2-7; 8 bases are a match to TRBD2. Per the germline V gene, CDR1 is MNHEY and CDR2 is SMNVEV (reference sequence). The CDR3 is made up of 14 amino acids. J was trimmed by 3 bases and V by 3 bases; bases with no gene match: 4. This CDR3 is CASSFGGGHYEQYF. The CDR3 DNA reads TGTGCCAGCAGTTTCGGGGGGGGGCACTACGAGCAGTACTTC.

The chain combines TRBV6-4 with TRBJ1-4, with D uncertain. The ends were cut back, 2 bases at V and 5 bases at J, with 6 bases in the middle. Germline V lookup: CDR1 MRHNA, CDR2 SNTAGT. There are 13 residues in the CDR3. The DNA of the CDR3 is TGTGCCAGCAGTGACAGCCTAAATGAAAAACTGTTTTTT. Translating it yields CASSDSLNEKLFF.

V usage is TRBV18 and J usage is TRBJ2-7; possibly TRBD2 for D (5 bases). CDR3 size: 15 residues. V dropped 5 bases and J dropped 4 bases, with 18 bases sitting between them. The germline CDR1 and CDR2 sequences are KGHSH and LQKENI. The chain's CDR3 is CASSSSGSQSYEQYF. For the CDR3, the DNA is TGTGCCAGCTCATCGTCGGGGTCTCAGTCTTACGAGCAGTACTTC.

The J gene is TRBJ1-6, the V gene TRBV19; D is unclear. Germline CDR1 LNHDA, CDR2 SQIVND (reference sequence). The CDR3 is 16 amino acids. V was pared by 7 bases and J by 7 bases, with 20 bases between. The CDR3 DNA sequence: TGTGCCAGTATCTCGTTTCCGTTTCGGAGAAATTCACCCCTCCACTTT. Protein product: CASISFPFRRNSPLHF.

The V gene is TRBV6-6, the J gene TRBJ2-3; the D gene is possibly TRBD2 (6 bases). The CDR3 sequence is 14 residues long. Trimming took 4 bases from V and 1 from J, leaving 9 bases between them. The germline gives CDR1 MNHNY, CDR2 SVGAGI (reference sequence). The CDR3 DNA reads as TGTGCCAGCAGTTCGGGACTGGGCACAGATACGCAGTATTTT. Its translation is CASSSGLGTDTQYF.

This clone came up a few times. J is TRBJ2-2 and V is TRBV2; 9 bases align to TRBD2. Germline lookup yields CDR1 SNHLY and CDR2 FYNNEI. The CDR3 is 14 residues long. Trimming at V came to 6 bases and at J to 5 bases, leaving 4 bases not matched to a gene. DNA of the CDR3: TGTGCCAGCAGGGCGGGGGGGCCGACCGGGGAGCTGTTTTTT. It codes for CASRAGGPTGELFF.